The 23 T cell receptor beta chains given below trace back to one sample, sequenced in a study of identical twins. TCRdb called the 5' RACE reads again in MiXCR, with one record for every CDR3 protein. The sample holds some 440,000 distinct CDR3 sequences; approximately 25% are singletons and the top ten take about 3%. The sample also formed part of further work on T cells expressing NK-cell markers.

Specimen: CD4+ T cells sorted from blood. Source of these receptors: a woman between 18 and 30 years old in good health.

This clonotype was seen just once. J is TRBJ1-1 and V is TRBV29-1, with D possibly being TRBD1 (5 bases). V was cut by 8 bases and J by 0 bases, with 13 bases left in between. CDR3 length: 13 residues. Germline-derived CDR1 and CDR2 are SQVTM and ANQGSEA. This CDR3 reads CSLSRALNTEAFF. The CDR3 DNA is TGCAGCCTCAGCAGGGCTTTGAACACTGAAGCTTTCTTT. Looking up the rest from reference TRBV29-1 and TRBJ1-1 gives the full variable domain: SAVISQKPSRDICQRGTSLTIQCQVDSQVTMMFWYRQQPGQSLTLIATANQGSEATYESGFVIDKFPISRPNLTFSTLTVSNMSPEDSSIYLCSLSRALNTEAFFGQGTRLTVV.

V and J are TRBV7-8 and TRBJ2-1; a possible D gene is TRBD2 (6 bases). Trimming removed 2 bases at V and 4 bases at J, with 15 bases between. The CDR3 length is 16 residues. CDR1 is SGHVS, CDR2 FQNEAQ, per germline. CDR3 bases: TGTGCCAGCAGCTTATTTGACGGGAGAACATACAATGAGCAGTTCTTC. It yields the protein CASSLFDGRTYNEQFF.

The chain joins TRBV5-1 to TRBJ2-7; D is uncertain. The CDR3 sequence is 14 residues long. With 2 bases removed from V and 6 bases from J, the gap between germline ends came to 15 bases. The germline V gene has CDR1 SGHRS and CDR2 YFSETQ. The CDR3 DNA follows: TGCGCCAGCAGCTTATATGAAGGGATAGGCGAGCAGTACTTC. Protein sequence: CASSLYEGIGEQYF.

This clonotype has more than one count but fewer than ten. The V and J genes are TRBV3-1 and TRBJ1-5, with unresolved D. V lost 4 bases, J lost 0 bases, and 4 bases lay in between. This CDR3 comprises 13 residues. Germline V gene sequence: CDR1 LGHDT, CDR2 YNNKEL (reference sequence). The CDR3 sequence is CASSLLSNQPQHF. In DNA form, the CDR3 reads TGTGCCAGCAGCCTCCTTAGCAATCAGCCCCAGCATTTT. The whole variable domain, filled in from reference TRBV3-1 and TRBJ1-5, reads DTAVSQTPKYLVTQMGNDKSIKCEQNLGHDTMYWYKQDSKKFLKIMFSYNNKELIINETVPNRFSPKSPDKAHLNLHINSLELGDSAVYFCASSLLSNQPQHFGDGTRLSIL.

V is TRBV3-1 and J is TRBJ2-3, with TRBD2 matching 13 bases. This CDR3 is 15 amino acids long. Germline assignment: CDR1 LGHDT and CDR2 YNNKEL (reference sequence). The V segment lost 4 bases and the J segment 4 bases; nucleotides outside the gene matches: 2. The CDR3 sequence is CASSPGTSGADTQYF. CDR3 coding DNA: TGTGCCAGCAGCCCCGGGACTAGCGGGGCAGATACGCAGTATTTT.

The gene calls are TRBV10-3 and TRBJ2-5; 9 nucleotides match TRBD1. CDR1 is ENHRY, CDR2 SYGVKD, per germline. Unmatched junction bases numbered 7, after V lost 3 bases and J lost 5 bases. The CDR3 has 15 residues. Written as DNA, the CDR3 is TGTGCCATCAGTGAACAGGGGGCGCAATATGAGACCCAGTACTTC. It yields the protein CAISEQGAQYETQYF.

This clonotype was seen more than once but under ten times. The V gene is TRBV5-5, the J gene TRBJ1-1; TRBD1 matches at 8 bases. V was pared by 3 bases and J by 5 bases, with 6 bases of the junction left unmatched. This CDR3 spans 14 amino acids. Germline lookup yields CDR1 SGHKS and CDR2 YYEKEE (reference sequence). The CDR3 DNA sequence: TGTGCCAGCAGCTGGACAGGGTCGGGGACTGAAGCTTTCTTT. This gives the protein CASSWTGSGTEAFF. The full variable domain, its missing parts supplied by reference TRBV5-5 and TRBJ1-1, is DAGVTQSPTHLIKTRGQQVTLRCSPISGHKSVSWYQQVLGQGPQFIFQYYEKEERGRGNFPDRFSARQFPNYSSELNVNALLLGDSALYLCASSWTGSGTEAFFGQGTRLTVV.

The CDR3 nucleotides read TGTGCCAGGGCTGCAGTTAACACCGGGGAGCTGTTTTTT. Translation: CARAAVNTGELFF. V usage is TRBV2 and J usage is TRBJ2-2; D gene unclear. Germline lookup yields CDR1 SNHLY and CDR2 FYNNEI. V lost 9 bases and J lost 2, with 10 bases in between. The length of the CDR3 is 13 residues.

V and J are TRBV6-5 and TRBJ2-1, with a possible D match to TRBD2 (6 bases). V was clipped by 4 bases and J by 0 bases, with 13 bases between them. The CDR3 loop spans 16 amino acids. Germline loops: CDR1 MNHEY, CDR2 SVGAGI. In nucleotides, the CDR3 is TGTGCCAGCAGTTCCCGGGACGGGAGCTCCTACAATGAGCAGTTCTTC. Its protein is CASSSRDGSSYNEQFF.

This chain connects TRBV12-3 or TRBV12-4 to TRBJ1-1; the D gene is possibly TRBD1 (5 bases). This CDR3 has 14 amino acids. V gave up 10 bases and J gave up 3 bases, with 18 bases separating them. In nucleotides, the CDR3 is TGTGCCACCTCTCGGGGAACGGGGGACACTGAAGCTTTCTTT. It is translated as CATSRGTGDTEAFF.

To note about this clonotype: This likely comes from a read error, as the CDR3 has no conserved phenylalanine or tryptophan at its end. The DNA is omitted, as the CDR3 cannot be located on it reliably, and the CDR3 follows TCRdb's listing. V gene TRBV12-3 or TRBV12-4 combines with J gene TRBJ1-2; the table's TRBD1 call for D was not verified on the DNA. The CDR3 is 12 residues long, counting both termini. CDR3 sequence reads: CASSLAATGPRM.

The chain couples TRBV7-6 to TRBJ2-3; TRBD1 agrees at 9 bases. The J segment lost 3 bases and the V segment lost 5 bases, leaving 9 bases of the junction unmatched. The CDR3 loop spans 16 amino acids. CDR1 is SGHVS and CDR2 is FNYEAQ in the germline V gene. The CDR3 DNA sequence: TGTGCCAGCAGCCAATACAGGGGGCAGGGGACAGATACGCAGTATTTT. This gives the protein CASSQYRGQGTDTQYF. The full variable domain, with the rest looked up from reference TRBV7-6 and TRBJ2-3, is GAGVSQSPRYKVTKRGQDVALRCDPISGHVSLYWYRQALGQGPEFLTYFNYEAQQDKSGLPNDRFSAERPEGSISTLTIQRTEQRDSAMYRCASSQYRGQGTDTQYFGPGTRLTVL.

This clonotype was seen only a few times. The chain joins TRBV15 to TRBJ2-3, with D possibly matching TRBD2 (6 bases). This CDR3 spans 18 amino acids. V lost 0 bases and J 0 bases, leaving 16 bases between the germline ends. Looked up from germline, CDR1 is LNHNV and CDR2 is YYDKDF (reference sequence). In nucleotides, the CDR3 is TGTGCCACCAGCAGAGATATGGCCGGGGGTCTTAGCACAGATACGCAGTATTTT. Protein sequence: CATSRDMAGGLSTDTQYF.

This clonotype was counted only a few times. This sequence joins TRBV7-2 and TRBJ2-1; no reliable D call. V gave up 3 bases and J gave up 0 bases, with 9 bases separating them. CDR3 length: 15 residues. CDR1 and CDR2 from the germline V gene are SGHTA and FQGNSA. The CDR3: CASSFGSLSYNEQFF. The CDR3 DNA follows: TGTGCCAGCAGCTTCGGTTCCCTCTCCTACAATGAGCAGTTCTTC.

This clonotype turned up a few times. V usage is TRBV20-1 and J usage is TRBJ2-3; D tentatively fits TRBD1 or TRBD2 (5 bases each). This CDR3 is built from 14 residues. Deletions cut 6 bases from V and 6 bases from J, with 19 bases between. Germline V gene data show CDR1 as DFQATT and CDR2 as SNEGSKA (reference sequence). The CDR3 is CSARGLPGRDTQYF. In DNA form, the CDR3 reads TGCAGTGCGAGGGGCCTACCCGGGCGGGATACGCAGTATTTT.

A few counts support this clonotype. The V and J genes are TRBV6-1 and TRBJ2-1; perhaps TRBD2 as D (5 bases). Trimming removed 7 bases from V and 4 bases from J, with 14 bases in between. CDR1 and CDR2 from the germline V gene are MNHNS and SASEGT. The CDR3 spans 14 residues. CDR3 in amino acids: CASKLYGGYNEQFF. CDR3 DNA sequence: TGTGCCAGCAAGCTATACGGCGGGTACAATGAGCAGTTCTTC.

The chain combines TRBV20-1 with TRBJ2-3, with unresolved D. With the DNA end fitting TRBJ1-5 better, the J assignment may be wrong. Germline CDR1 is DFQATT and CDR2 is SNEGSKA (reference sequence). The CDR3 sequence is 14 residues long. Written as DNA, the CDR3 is TGCAGTGCTAGAGTGGGAGGGCTGCCAGATCTGCAGCATTTT. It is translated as CSARVGGLPDLQHF.

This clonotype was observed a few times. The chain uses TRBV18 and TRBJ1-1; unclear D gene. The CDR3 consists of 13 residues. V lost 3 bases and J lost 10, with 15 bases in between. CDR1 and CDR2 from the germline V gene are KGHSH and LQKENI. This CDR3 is CASSPGRDIVAFF. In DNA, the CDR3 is TGTGCCAGCTCACCGGGTAGGGATATCGTAGCTTTCTTT. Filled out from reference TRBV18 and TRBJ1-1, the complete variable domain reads NAGVMQNPRHLVRRRGQEARLRCSPMKGHSHVYWYRQLPEEGLKFMVYLQKENIIDESGMPKERFSAEFPKEGPSILRIQQVVRGDSAAYFCASSPGRDIVAFFGQGTRLTVV.

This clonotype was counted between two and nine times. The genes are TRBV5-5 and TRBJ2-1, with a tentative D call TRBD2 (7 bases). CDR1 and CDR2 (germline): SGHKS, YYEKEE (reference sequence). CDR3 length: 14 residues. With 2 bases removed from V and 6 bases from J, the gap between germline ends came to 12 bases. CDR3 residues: CASSFMGGGNEQFF. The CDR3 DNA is TGTGCCAGCAGCTTTATGGGAGGGGGCAATGAGCAGTTCTTC. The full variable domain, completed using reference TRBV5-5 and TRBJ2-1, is DAGVTQSPTHLIKTRGQQVTLRCSPISGHKSVSWYQQVLGQGPQFIFQYYEKEERGRGNFPDRFSARQFPNYSSELNVNALLLGDSALYLCASSFMGGGNEQFFGPGTRLTVL.

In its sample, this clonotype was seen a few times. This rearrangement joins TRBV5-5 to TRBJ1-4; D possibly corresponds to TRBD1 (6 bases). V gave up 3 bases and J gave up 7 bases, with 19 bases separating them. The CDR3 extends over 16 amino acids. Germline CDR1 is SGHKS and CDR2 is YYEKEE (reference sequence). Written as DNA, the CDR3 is TGTGCCAGCAGCTCCGGACTACAGGGTGGTACTGAAAAACTGTTTTTT. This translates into CASSSGLQGGTEKLFF.

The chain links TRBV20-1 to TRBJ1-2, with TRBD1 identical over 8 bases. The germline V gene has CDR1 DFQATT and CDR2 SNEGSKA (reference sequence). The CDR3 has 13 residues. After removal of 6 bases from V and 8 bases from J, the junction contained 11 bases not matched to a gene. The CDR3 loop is CSAPAGQGDGYTF. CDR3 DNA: TGCAGTGCGCCTGCTGGACAGGGTGACGGCTACACCTTC.

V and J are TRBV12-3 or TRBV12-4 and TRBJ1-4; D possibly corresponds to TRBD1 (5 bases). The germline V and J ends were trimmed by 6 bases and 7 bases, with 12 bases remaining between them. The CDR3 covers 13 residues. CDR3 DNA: TGTGCCAGCAGCCCTCAGGGATTTGAAAAACTGTTTTTT. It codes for CASSPQGFEKLFF.

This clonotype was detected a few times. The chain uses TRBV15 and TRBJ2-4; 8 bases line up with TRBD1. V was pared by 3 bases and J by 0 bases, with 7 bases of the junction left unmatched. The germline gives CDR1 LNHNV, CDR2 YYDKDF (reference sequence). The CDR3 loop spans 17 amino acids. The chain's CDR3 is CATSRDRVGLAKNIQYF. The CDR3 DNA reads TGTGCCACCAGCAGGGACAGGGTCGGGCTAGCCAAAAACATTCAGTACTTC.